The next 25 T cell receptor beta chains were all read from a single sample in a study of human T cells and chemical hapten exposure. TCRdb reanalysed the RACE reads using MiXCR and keeps one entry per CDR3 protein. The table has 80,000 to 100,000 distinct CDR3 sequences, approximately 11% seen once. Time point indicated: pre-sensitization, week 0. As to treatment: therapeutic diphenylcyclopropenone sensitization with weekly scalp DPC. The input for sequencing was whole blood, taken in connection with sensitization to the hapten diphenylcyclopropenone (DPC). Receptors originate from a woman aged 55-70 years with alopecia areata. Some clones in this sample may be carry-over from other donors' samples.

This clonotype appeared many times. The V call is TRBV10-2, the J call TRBJ1-4, with a weak D call TRBD1 (6 bases). The germline V gene encodes CDR1 WSHSY and CDR2 SAAADI. CDR3 length equals 14 residues. V lost 5 bases and J lost 4, with 11 bases in between. CDR3 region: CASSPGHLNEKLFF. The CDR3 DNA reads TGCGCCAGCAGTCCGGGACACCTTAATGAAAAACTGTTTTTT.

The table lists this clonotype with a few counts. V gene TRBV3-1 combines with J gene TRBJ1-1; no definite D call. The CDR3 is made up of 16 amino acids. V lost 7 bases and J 11 bases, leaving 29 bases between the germline ends. Germline CDR1 is LGHDT and CDR2 is YNNKEL (reference sequence). The CDR3 loop is CASTPPGYRAPFGAFF. The CDR3 DNA reads TGTGCCAGCACCCCCCCCGGCTACCGGGCCCCATTCGGGGCTTTCTTT.

V is TRBV3-1 and J is TRBJ2-5; D is perhaps TRBD1 (5 bases). CDR3 length: 15 residues. Per the germline V gene, CDR1 is LGHDT and CDR2 is YNNKEL (reference sequence). Deletions cut 1 base from V and 5 bases from J, with 14 bases between. The CDR3 coding sequence is TGTGCCAGCAGCCAAGCTTCCCTCAGGGCTGAGACCCAGTACTTC. Its protein is CASSQASLRAETQYF.

The rearrangement joins TRBV5-1 to TRBJ2-1; D is unclear. This CDR3 is 15 amino acids long. From germline, CDR1 is SGHRS and CDR2 YFSETQ. V shed 4 bases and J shed 0 bases, with 11 bases lying between them. The DNA for the CDR3 is TGCGCCAGCAGCATAAGGGAAAGCTCCTACAATGAGCAGTTCTTC. This encodes CASSIRESSYNEQFF.

This clonotype showed up many times. The chain has TRBV5-1 and TRBJ2-1, with 10 nucleotides matching TRBD2. The CDR3 loop spans 17 amino acids. The J segment lost 6 bases and the V segment lost 5 bases, leaving 14 bases of the junction unmatched. Germline CDR1 reads SGHRS; CDR2 reads YFSETQ. This CDR3 is CASRLGRTSGAVNEQFF. For the CDR3, the DNA is TGCGCCAGCAGACTGGGGAGAACTAGCGGGGCGGTCAATGAGCAGTTCTTC.

This clonotype showed up many times. The chain carries TRBV11-2 and TRBJ1-2, with D unclear. The CDR3 contains 12 residues. The ends were cut back, 0 bases at V and 8 bases at J, with 7 bases in the middle. Germline lookup yields CDR1 SGHAT and CDR2 FQNNGV. The CDR3, as DNA: TGTGCCAGCAGCTTAGAGTCGCGAGGCTACACCTTC. Its protein is CASSLESRGYTF.

J is TRBJ2-1 and V is TRBV5-1; the D is unclear. V lost 0 bases to trimming and J lost 7 bases, with 14 bases between them. CDR1 and CDR2 from the germline V gene are SGHRS and YFSETQ. The CDR3 covers 15 residues. The CDR3 DNA reads TGCGCCAGCAGCTTGGATTCGCAGGTAACGAATGAGCAGTTCTTC. It is translated as CASSLDSQVTNEQFF. Variable domain in full (rest from reference TRBV5-1 and TRBJ2-1): KAGVTQTPRYLIKTRGQQVTLSCSPISGHRSVSWYQQTPGQGLQFLFEYFSETQRNKGNFPGRFSGRQFSNSRSEMNVSTLELGDSALYLCASSLDSQVTNEQFFGPGTRLTVL.

In its sample, this clonotype was seen a few times. V gene TRBV19 combines with J gene TRBJ2-1; the D is unclear. This CDR3 has 15 residues. Deletions cut 0 bases from V and 2 bases from J, with 8 bases between. Germline loops: CDR1 LNHDA, CDR2 SQIVND (reference sequence). The CDR3 DNA sequence: TGTGCCAGTAGTATAGATCCCGCTCCCTACAATGAGCAGTTCTTC. This sequence encodes CASSIDPAPYNEQFF.

Ten or more counts support this clonotype. CDR3 in DNA: TGTGCCAGCTCACCACGGCTAGAGACCCAGTACTTC. As protein: CASSPRLETQYF. The chain combines TRBV18 with TRBJ2-5; D is ambiguous. The germline V gene has CDR1 KGHSH and CDR2 LQKENI. The CDR3 length is 12 residues. V was cut by 1 base and J by 4 bases, with 4 bases left in between.

This clonotype occurred a few times. The genes are TRBV10-3 and TRBJ2-7; 13 bases map to TRBD2. V gave up 2 bases and J gave up 5 bases; unmatched junction bases: 3. Germline V lookup: CDR1 ENHRY, CDR2 SYGVKD. The CDR3 runs to 15 residues. The CDR3 loop reads CAISERLAGGHEQYF. CDR3 in DNA: TGTGCCATCAGTGAGAGACTAGCGGGGGGCCACGAGCAGTACTTC.

This clonotype has at least ten counts. The chain has TRBV3-1 and TRBJ1-1; a possible D gene is TRBD1 (5 bases). Germline V gene lookup returns CDR1 LGHDT and CDR2 YNNKEL (reference sequence). Trimming removed 1 base from V and 5 bases from J, with 8 bases in between. The CDR3 has 13 amino acids. For the CDR3, the DNA is TGTGCCAGCAGCCAAGGTTGGGGGACTGAAGCTTTCTTT. Protein sequence: CASSQGWGTEAFF.

This clonotype was picked up many times. For the CDR3, the DNA is TGTGCCAGCAGTTGGCATGGGGGCTACGAGCAGTACTTC. Residues: CASSWHGGYEQYF. The genes are TRBV6-2 or TRBV6-3 and TRBJ2-7; D is tentatively TRBD1 or TRBD2 (5 bases each). The germline V gene has CDR1 MNHEY and CDR2 SVGEGT. This CDR3 contains 13 residues. V lost 4 bases and J 3 bases, leaving 10 bases between the germline ends.

This clonotype was detected many times. The chain couples TRBV27 to TRBJ2-1; D is possibly TRBD1 or TRBD2 (5 bases each). CDR3 length: 16 residues. The germline CDR1 and CDR2 sequences are MNHEY and SMNVEV (reference sequence). Trimming took off 5 bases at V and 9 bases at J, with 23 bases between the two ends. CDR3 protein: CASSTPGPRGVGEQFF. The DNA for the CDR3 is TGTGCCAGCAGTACTCCGGGACCCCGAGGAGTTGGTGAGCAGTTCTTC.

This clonotype has at least ten counts. This sequence joins TRBV29-1 and TRBJ2-2; 8 nucleotides align to TRBD1. The CDR3 runs 13 residues. Losses at the gene ends were 7 bases for V and 7 bases for J; bases not matched to a gene: 8. Germline V gives CDR1 SQVTM, CDR2 ANQGSEA. CDR3 nucleotides: TGCAGCGCCGTACAGGGGGAGGTCGGGGAGCTGTTTTTT. This codes for CSAVQGEVGELFF.

V is TRBV19 and J is TRBJ2-3; D not resolved. Trimming stripped 7 bases from V and 4 bases from J, with 15 bases between. CDR1 is LNHDA and CDR2 is SQIVND in the germline V gene (reference sequence). The CDR3 covers 14 residues. The CDR3 nucleotides are TGTGCCAGTATGTGGGGATGGGGTTCAGATACGCAGTATTTT. Protein product: CASMWGWGSDTQYF.

At least ten counts were recorded for this clonotype. The chain uses TRBV19 and TRBJ2-3; D is undetermined. This CDR3 has 13 amino acids. V was trimmed by 4 bases and J by 5 bases, leaving 10 bases between them. Germline CDR1 LNHDA, CDR2 SQIVND (reference sequence). The CDR3 region has the DNA TGTGCCAGTAGTAACACAGATAAAGATACGCAGTATTTT. Protein product: CASSNTDKDTQYF.

The sample holds many counts of this clonotype. The chain combines TRBV7-9 with TRBJ2-7, with D maybe TRBD1 (6 bases). The CDR3 runs 14 residues. V lost 0 bases, J lost 5 bases, and 11 bases lay in between. Per germline, CDR1 SEHNR and CDR2 FQNEAQ (reference sequence). CDR3 loop: CASSLAGGIDEQYF. Written as DNA, the CDR3 is TGTGCCAGCAGCTTAGCAGGGGGTATCGACGAGCAGTACTTC.

The chain has TRBV9 and TRBJ1-5; D is uncertain. V lost 5 bases and J lost 5, with 11 bases in between. The germline gives CDR1 SGDLS, CDR2 YYNGEE. This CDR3 is built from 13 residues. The chain's CDR3 is CASSRETDQPQHF. The CDR3 DNA reads as TGTGCCAGCAGTCGGGAGACCGATCAGCCCCAGCATTTT.

The chain is built from TRBV20-1 and TRBJ1-1, with TRBD1 matching over 9 bases. This CDR3 comprises 15 residues. V dropped 2 bases and J dropped 6; count of bases not matched to a gene: 10. Germline values: CDR1 DFQATT, CDR2 SNEGSKA (reference sequence). In DNA, the CDR3 is TGCAGTGCTAGACCCCGGGACAGGGATTTACCTGAAGCTTTCTTT. Its protein is CSARPRDRDLPEAFF.

The chain employs TRBV18 and TRBJ1-4; 8 bases match TRBD1. Unmatched junction bases numbered 4, after V lost 3 bases and J lost 4 bases. In germline, CDR1 is KGHSH, CDR2 LQKENI. The CDR3 length is 15 residues. CDR3 DNA sequence: TGTGCCAGCTCACCTGGGACAGGCTATAATGAAAAACTGTTTTTT. Its translation: CASSPGTGYNEKLFF.

This clonotype was counted many times. The chain is built from TRBV6-6 and TRBJ2-1; 16 bases agree with TRBD2. The V gene's germline CDR1 is MNHNY and CDR2 SVGAGI (reference sequence). This CDR3 has 18 residues. V lost 4 bases, J lost 8 bases, and 11 bases stayed unmatched. CDR3 in DNA: TGTGCCAGCAGTTCTCCCGGGACTAGCGGGGGGGCCTTTTATGAGCAGTTCTTC. Translation gives CASSSPGTSGGAFYEQFF.

This clonotype was found many times. The V call is TRBV27, the J call TRBJ2-1; 10 bases map to TRBD2. The CDR3 is 14 amino acids. The germline V gene has CDR1 MNHEY and CDR2 SMNVEV (reference sequence). The V gene end was trimmed by 5 bases and the J gene end by 9 bases; junction bases not matched to a gene: 7. CDR3 DNA sequence: TGTGCCAGCAGTCCCGGGACTAGCGAGATTGAGCAGTTCTTC. This gives the protein CASSPGTSEIEQFF.

Many counts were recorded for this clonotype. This sequence joins TRBV5-1 and TRBJ2-1, with 8 bases aligning to TRBD1. CDR1 SGHRS and CDR2 YFSETQ come from the germline V gene. J gave up 3 bases and V 0 bases, and 5 bases lay outside the gene matches. The length of the CDR3 is 16 residues. The CDR3 loop is CASSLAGTGIYNEQFF. The CDR3 DNA follows: TGCGCCAGCAGCTTGGCTGGGACAGGCATCTACAATGAGCAGTTCTTC.

This clonotype has a handful of counts. The V gene is TRBV6-5, the J gene TRBJ1-5; D perhaps matches TRBD1 (5 bases). V lost 6 bases to trimming and J lost 2 bases, with 11 bases between them. The length of the CDR3 is 14 residues. The germline V gene has CDR1 MNHEY and CDR2 SVGAGI. Here the CDR3 reads CASSHGTGNQPQHF. The CDR3 DNA reads TGTGCCAGCAGCCACGGGACGGGCAATCAGCCCCAGCATTTT.

The CDR3 loop is CASTLRLGAPGRRAYEQYF. The CDR3 DNA follows: TGTGCCAGCACCCTGCGCCTGGGAGCCCCGGGGAGGCGCGCCTACGAGCAGTACTTC. This chain uses TRBV5-6 with TRBJ2-7; a weak D match, TRBD2 (6 bases). The germline CDR1 and CDR2 sequences are SGHDT and YYEEEE. Trimming cost V 6 bases and J 2 bases, with 30 bases left between them. There are 19 residues in the CDR3.